Given below is one TCR beta chain in context. As yet, its antigen is unknown. Looked up from germline, CDR1 is SEHNR and CDR2 is FQNEAQ (reference sequence). V gave up 2 bases and J gave up 7 bases, with 17 bases separating them. The CDR3 runs to 15 residues. The record originates from a study of T cells in localized non-small cell lung cancer. TCRdb's copy holds only in-frame clones and misses some; the assay was immunoSEQ multiplex PCR. Here the sample spans tens of thousands of clones, around 93% being singletons. Study observations and caveats: Longer overall survival accompanied higher blood T cell density.

V usage is TRBV7-9 and J usage is TRBJ1-2; possibly TRBD1 for D (6 bases). This receptor was obtained from a female donor of 60 years or more with stage I lung adenocarcinoma. The material sequenced was peripheral blood, taken before any cancer treatment. CDR3 coding DNA: TGTGCCAGCAGCTTAAACCGGGACATACTGGTTGGCTACACCTTC. This encodes CASSLNRDILVGYTF.